These 28 T cell receptor beta chains originate from one sample sequenced in a study of cytomegalovirus exposure and HLA in healthy donors. PCR amplification relied on 60 Vbeta primers (plus 13 Jbeta primers). The protocol was immunoSEQ multiplex PCR, while the TCRdb copy is restricted to in-frame clones and leaves out a portion. Of around 160,000 clones in the sample, roughly 79% were seen once. Sequenced sample: PBMCs. The receptors shown here come from a woman aged 40 to 50 in good health and CMV-seropositive.

CDR3 residues: CASSPLKGPFQETQYF. The CDR3 DNA reads as TGTGCCAGCAGCCCCTTAAAGGGGCCCTTTCAAGAGACCCAGTACTTC. The chain links TRBV5-4 to TRBJ2-5; possible D gene TRBD1, 5 bases. Trimming cost V 4 bases and J 2 bases, with 18 bases left between them. CDR3 length: 16 amino acids. Germline CDR1 SGHNT, CDR2 YYREEE (reference sequence).

The genes are TRBV5-3 and TRBJ2-3; 7 nucleotides match TRBD1. TRBV5-3 is an ORF, with its function uncertain. V lost 4 bases to trimming and J lost 4 bases; unmatched junction nucleotides: 9. The CDR3 is made up of 15 amino acids. As DNA, the CDR3 is TGTGCCAGAAGCCCTCGTGGCAGGGGGTCAGATACGCAGTATTTT. Encoded protein: CARSPRGRGSDTQYF.

The J gene is TRBJ2-3, the V gene TRBV2, with 8 bases identical to TRBD1. CDR1 SNHLY and CDR2 FYNNEI come from the germline V gene. The V segment lost 11 bases and the J segment 2 bases; nucleotides outside the gene matches: 9. The CDR3 consists of 14 residues. The CDR3 region is CACQTGDVTDTQYF. The CDR3 bases are TGTGCCTGCCAGACAGGGGACGTCACAGATACGCAGTATTTT.

The gene calls are TRBV2 and TRBJ1-5; no firm D call. V lost 3 bases and J lost 0, with 9 bases in between. The CDR3 is 15 amino acids. Germline V gene data show CDR1 as SNHLY and CDR2 as FYNNEI. CDR3 DNA sequence: TGTGCCAGCAGTGAGTCACAGATTAGCAATCAGCCCCAGCATTTT. Amino acids: CASSESQISNQPQHF.

The V call is TRBV19, the J call TRBJ1-2; 7 nucleotides align to TRBD1. The CDR3 has 17 amino acids. CDR1 is LNHDA, CDR2 SQIVND, per germline (reference sequence). V lost 10 bases, J lost 2 bases, and 19 bases stayed unmatched. The CDR3 DNA reads as TGTGCCACCAAAGAGGGGGTCTTAGGACAGGTCAACTATGGCTACACCTTC. Its protein product is CATKEGVLGQVNYGYTF.

The chain uses TRBV18 and TRBJ2-2; D perhaps matches TRBD1 (7 bases). Germline CDR1 KGHSH, CDR2 LQKENI. The CDR3 contains 15 residues. The V and J ends lost 2 bases and 5 bases respectively, with 12 bases between them. CDR3 sequence (DNA): TGTGCCAGCTCACCAGGAGGGGGCGCGACCGGGGAGCTGTTTTTT. The encoded protein is CASSPGGGATGELFF. Drawing the rest from reference TRBV18 and TRBJ2-2, the complete variable domain is NAGVMQNPRHLVRRRGQEARLRCSPMKGHSHVYWYRQLPEEGLKFMVYLQKENIIDESGMPKERFSAEFPKEGPSILRIQQVVRGDSAAYFCASSPGGGATGELFFGEGSRLTVL.

The genes are TRBV28 and TRBJ1-2; D gene ambiguous. Germline loops: CDR1 MDHEN, CDR2 SYDVKM. This CDR3 has 13 residues. Deletions cut 3 bases from V and 4 bases from J, with 9 bases between. The CDR3 nucleotides are TGTGCCAGCAGTTTGCAACAGCTCTATGGCTACACCTTC. Protein: CASSLQQLYGYTF.

Only one count was recorded for this clone. The chain is built from TRBV28 and TRBJ2-7; D might be TRBD1 (6 bases). The CDR3 is 13 amino acids. V dropped 3 bases and J dropped 6 bases, with 12 bases sitting between them. Germline loops: CDR1 MDHEN, CDR2 SYDVKM. The CDR3 DNA is TGTGCCAGCAGTTTCCTTGGACAGCGCGAGCAGTACTTC. Translating gives CASSFLGQREQYF.

The chain recombines TRBV30 with TRBJ2-1; 8 bases line up with TRBD2. The CDR3 contains 14 residues. The trim removed 1 base at V and 4 bases at J, leaving 3 bases unmatched. Germline V gene lookup returns CDR1 GTSNPN and CDR2 SVGIG (reference sequence). CDR3 amino acids: CAWSGTGGYNEQFF. CDR3 nucleotide sequence: TGTGCCTGGAGTGGAACGGGGGGGTACAATGAGCAGTTCTTC. Full variable domain (missing parts from reference TRBV30 and TRBJ2-1): SQTIHQWPATLVQPVGSPLSLECTVEGTSNPNLYWYRQAAGRGLQLLFYSVGIGQISSEVPQNLSASRPQDRQFILSSKKLLLSDSGFYLCAWSGTGGYNEQFFGPGTRLTVL.

The V gene is TRBV7-9, the J gene TRBJ2-3; 7 bases are shared with TRBD2. This CDR3 is built from 14 residues. Germline V gene data show CDR1 as SEHNR and CDR2 as FQNEAQ (reference sequence). V was clipped by 4 bases and J by 4 bases; unmatched bases: 5. The CDR3 loop is CASSYGLGADTQYF. CDR3 sequence (DNA): TGTGCCAGCAGCTACGGACTAGGGGCAGATACGCAGTATTTT. Combining the CDR3 with reference TRBV7-9 and TRBJ2-3 gives the whole variable domain DTGVSQNPRHKITKRGQNVTFRCDPISEHNRLYWYRQTLGQGPEFLTYFQNEAQLEKSRLLSDRFSAERPKGSFSTLEIQRTEQGDSAMYLCASSYGLGADTQYFGPGTRLTVL.

CDR3 amino acids: CASSPGQVNTEAFF. Here the CDR3 DNA reads TGTGCCAGCAGCCCTGGACAGGTGAACACTGAAGCTTTCTTT. The gene calls are TRBV9 and TRBJ1-1, with 7 nucleotides matching TRBD1. With V trimmed by 4 bases and J by 0 bases, 3 bases remained unmatched. CDR1 and CDR2 from the germline V gene are SGDLS and YYNGEE. CDR3 size: 14 residues.

The V call is TRBV19, the J call TRBJ1-2, with 9 bases identical to TRBD1. J was trimmed by 3 bases and V by 6 bases; bases with no gene match: 5. The CDR3 extends over 14 amino acids. The germline gives CDR1 LNHDA, CDR2 SQIVND (reference sequence). CDR3 DNA sequence: TGTGCCAGTAGGCGGACAGGGGCGGACTATGGCTACACCTTC. Translated, it gives CASRRTGADYGYTF.

The chain recombines TRBV7-3 with TRBJ2-6; no clear D. Germline CDR1 and CDR2: SGHTA and FQGTGA. V was trimmed by 2 bases and J by 0 bases, leaving 14 bases between them. This CDR3 comprises 18 residues. CDR3 in amino acids: CASSLDPGRSSGANVLTF. CDR3 bases: TGTGCCAGCAGCTTAGACCCGGGTAGGAGCTCTGGGGCCAACGTCCTGACTTTC.

The J gene is TRBJ1-1, the V gene TRBV27; maybe TRBD1 (5 bases). Germline V gene sequence: CDR1 MNHEY, CDR2 SMNVEV (reference sequence). Trimming took 1 base from V and 1 from J, leaving 16 bases between them. The CDR3 length is 17 residues. CDR3 protein: CASSLYLGHSSNTEAFF. The CDR3 nucleotides read TGTGCCAGCAGTTTATATCTCGGACACTCGTCGAACACTGAAGCTTTCTTT.

The rearrangement links TRBV18 to TRBJ1-1, with 7 nucleotides matching TRBD1. Germline trimming cut 4 bases from V and 5 bases from J; bases unmatched to any gene: 4. The length of the CDR3 is 13 residues. From germline, CDR1 is KGHSH and CDR2 LQKENI. CDR3: CASSRTGDTEAFF. CDR3 nucleotides: TGTGCCAGCTCACGAACAGGGGATACTGAAGCTTTCTTT.

The rearrangement joins TRBV6-1 to TRBJ2-5; possibly TRBD2 for D (5 bases). Looked up from germline, CDR1 is MNHNS and CDR2 is SASEGT. V lost 11 bases to trimming and J lost 7 bases, with 26 bases between them. This CDR3 comprises 15 residues. The CDR3 loop reads CASLDFPRVSGTQYF. The CDR3 nucleotides are TGTGCCTCATTGGACTTCCCTCGAGTGAGCGGGACCCAGTACTTC.

V gene TRBV2 combines with J gene TRBJ2-3; D is undetermined. There are 14 residues in the CDR3. CDR1 is SNHLY, CDR2 FYNNEI, per germline. The germline V and J ends were trimmed by 7 bases and 2 bases, with 13 bases remaining between them. CDR3 coding DNA: TGTGCCAGCATCAGAGACTCACACACAGATACGCAGTATTTT. Residues: CASIRDSHTDTQYF.

A note on this clone: Germline is not matched at one junction end, which may reflect a read error. The genes are TRBV2 and TRBJ2-3; 7 bases agree with TRBD2. The CDR3 covers 11 residues. In germline, CDR1 is SNHLY, CDR2 FYNNEI. This CDR3 is CASSVEPPAGF. The CDR3 nucleotides are TGTGCCAGCAGTGTTGAGCCCCCAGCGGGATTT.

The J gene is TRBJ1-1, the V gene TRBV10-1; D might be TRBD1 (5 bases). Trimming left V 6 bases short and J 1 base short, with 12 bases between. CDR1 is WNHNN and CDR2 is SYGVQD in the germline V gene (reference sequence). The CDR3 runs to 14 residues. CDR3 sequence: CASRESGGNTEAFF. The DNA of the CDR3 is TGCGCCAGCAGGGAAAGCGGGGGGAACACTGAAGCTTTCTTT.

The CDR3 reads CASSPRGFWAGQGDSSGNTIYF. The CDR3 DNA follows: TGTGCCAGTAGCCCAAGAGGTTTTTGGGCGGGACAGGGTGACTCATCTGGAAACACCATATATTTT. This chain connects TRBV19 to TRBJ1-3; TRBD1 aligns across 9 bases. J was trimmed by 1 base and V by 6 bases; bases with no gene match: 25. The germline V gene has CDR1 LNHDA and CDR2 SQIVND (reference sequence). The CDR3 contains 22 residues.

V and J are TRBV28 and TRBJ1-3; D possibly corresponds to TRBD1 (5 bases). Germline values: CDR1 MDHEN, CDR2 SYDVKM. Trimming cost V 8 bases and J 0 bases, with 11 bases left between them. The CDR3 has 14 amino acids. The CDR3: CASRRQLSGNTIYF. In DNA, the CDR3 is TGTGCCAGCCGCCGACAGCTCTCTGGAAACACCATATATTTT.

CDR3 in amino acids: CASSLLGVGELFF. The CDR3 DNA reads as TGTGCCAGCAGCTTGCTAGGGGTCGGGGAGCTGTTTTTT. V gene TRBV5-6 combines with J gene TRBJ2-2; a possible D gene is TRBD1 (5 bases). This CDR3 has 13 residues. Germline V lookup: CDR1 SGHDT, CDR2 YYEEEE. V was trimmed by 1 base and J by 7 bases, leaving 8 bases between them.

Turning to this clone: This is likely a read error, given that the CDR3 carries no conserved phenylalanine or tryptophan at its end. The DNA is left out, because the CDR3 cannot be placed on it with certainty; the CDR3 is given as TCRdb lists it. The chain links TRBV19 to TRBJ2-7; the DNA was not compared with TRBD2, the D call given in the table. Germline CDR1 and CDR2: LNHDA and SQIVND (reference sequence). The CDR3 has 8 amino acids, counting both end residues. CDR3 in amino acids: CASKIGGP.

This chain uses TRBV29-1 with TRBJ2-1, with D possibly matching TRBD2 (5 bases). This CDR3 is 11 amino acids long. Trimming cost V 7 bases and J 9 bases, with 13 bases left between them. The germline gives CDR1 SQVTM, CDR2 ANQGSEA. CDR3: CSARSRGEQFF. The CDR3 DNA is TGCAGCGCCCGCAGTCGGGGTGAGCAGTTCTTC.

DNA for the CDR3: TGTGCCAGCAGCGACCGACGACAGGGGAACTCCTACGAGCAGTACTTC. This codes for CASSDRRQGNSYEQYF. V and J are TRBV7-7 and TRBJ2-7, with 8 bases that match TRBD1. From germline, CDR1 is SSHAT and CDR2 FNYEAQ (reference sequence). This CDR3 has 16 residues. V shed 5 bases, J shed 0 bases, and the junction held 9 bases outside the gene matches. Complete variable domain (other parts from reference TRBV7-7 and TRBJ2-7): GAGVSQSPRYKVTKRGQDVTLRCDPISSHATLYWYQQALGQGPEFLTYFNYEAQPDKSGLPSDRFSAERPEGSISTLTIQRTEQRDSAMYRCASSDRRQGNSYEQYFGPGTRLTVT.

A word on this clone: This CDR3 is also generated by other DNA sequences in the sample. This chain joins TRBV5-1 and TRBJ2-2; TRBD2 agrees at 7 bases. The CDR3 covers 15 residues. V was clipped by 5 bases and J by 0 bases; unmatched bases: 4. Looked up from germline, CDR1 is SGHRS and CDR2 is YFSETQ. This CDR3 is CASRAGTANTGELFF. CDR3 DNA: TGCGCCAGCAGAGCGGGAACAGCGAACACCGGGGAGCTGTTTTTT.

The chain recombines TRBV9 with TRBJ2-7, with D uncertain. V lost 0 bases and J 6 bases, leaving 13 bases between the germline ends. Germline-derived CDR1 and CDR2 are SGDLS and YYNGEE. CDR3 length equals 14 residues. CDR3 amino acids: CASSVDAIVAEQYF. In nucleotides, the CDR3 is TGTGCCAGCAGCGTAGACGCCATCGTGGCCGAGCAGTACTTC.

The chain combines TRBV28 with TRBJ1-1; tentative D call: TRBD1 (6 bases). Germline CDR1 MDHEN, CDR2 SYDVKM. The CDR3 is 15 residues long. V was pared by 3 bases and J by 3 bases, with 14 bases between. CDR3 in amino acids: CASSFAGAPDTEAFF. The CDR3 bases are TGTGCCAGCAGTTTTGCGGGGGCGCCTGACACTGAAGCTTTCTTT.